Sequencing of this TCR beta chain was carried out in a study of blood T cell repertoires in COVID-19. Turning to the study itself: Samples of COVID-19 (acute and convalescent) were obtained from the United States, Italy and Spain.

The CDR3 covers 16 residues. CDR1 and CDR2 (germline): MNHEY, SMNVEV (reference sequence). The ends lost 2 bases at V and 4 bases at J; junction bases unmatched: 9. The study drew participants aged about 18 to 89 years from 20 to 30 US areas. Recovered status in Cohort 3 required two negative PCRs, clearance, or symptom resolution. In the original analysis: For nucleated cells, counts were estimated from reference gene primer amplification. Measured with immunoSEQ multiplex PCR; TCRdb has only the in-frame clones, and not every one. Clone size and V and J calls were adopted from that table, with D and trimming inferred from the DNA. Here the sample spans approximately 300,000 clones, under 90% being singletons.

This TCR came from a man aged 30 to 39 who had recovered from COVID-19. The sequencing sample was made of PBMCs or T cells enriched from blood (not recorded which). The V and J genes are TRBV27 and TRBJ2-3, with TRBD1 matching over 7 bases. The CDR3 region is CASSLTPAQGADTQYF. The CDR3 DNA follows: TGTGCCAGCAGTTTAACGCCCGCCCAGGGGGCAGATACGCAGTATTTT.